A single sample is the source of the 8 T cell receptor beta chains below, sequenced in a study of shared clonotypes between healthy human individuals. The data were produced by immunoSEQ multiplex PCR, yet TCRdb's version contains in-frame clones alone and is incomplete. The data contain roughly 1,600,000 clones, roughly 98.5% of them singletons. The specimen was naive CD4+ T cells sorted from blood. The subset denotes: CD45RA+ positively selected. These TCRs come from a man aged 30-40 years in good health.

The chain is built from TRBV10-3 and TRBJ2-5; the D gene could be TRBD1 or TRBD2 (6 bases each). The CDR3 has 13 residues. Germline loops: CDR1 ENHRY, CDR2 SYGVKD. V was trimmed by 4 bases and J by 1 base, leaving 7 bases between them. This CDR3 is CAISGGAQETQYF. DNA for the CDR3: TGTGCCATCAGTGGGGGGGCCCAAGAGACCCAGTACTTC.

This clone was found once. The chain has TRBV6-1 and TRBJ2-6; maybe TRBD2 (6 bases). Germline CDR1 and CDR2: MNHNS and SASEGT. V lost 10 bases and J lost 4, with 14 bases in between. The CDR3 has 14 amino acids. CDR3 amino acids: CATAGLAGANVLTF. The CDR3 region has the DNA TGTGCCACCGCGGGACTGGCCGGGGCCAACGTCCTGACTTTC.

The V gene is TRBV7-9, the J gene TRBJ2-7; the match to TRBD2 covers 7 bases. This CDR3 is built from 14 residues. In germline, CDR1 is SEHNR, CDR2 FQNEAQ (reference sequence). The junction had 4 bases not matched to a gene; V was cut back by 3 bases and J by 2 bases. The CDR3 DNA reads as TGTGCCAGCAGCTTCGGACTAGGGGCCTACGAGCAGTACTTC. It codes for CASSFGLGAYEQYF.

The chain employs TRBV10-3 and TRBJ2-2; 9 bases map to TRBD1. The CDR3 covers 16 residues. The V and J ends lost 6 bases and 4 bases, in that order; junction bases with no gene match: 9. Germline-derived CDR1 and CDR2 are ENHRY and SYGVKD. CDR3 sequence (DNA): TGTGCCATCAGCGACTCCGGGACAGGGCTCACCGGGGAGCTGTTTTTT. Its translation is CAISDSGTGLTGELFF.

V gene TRBV4-3 combines with J gene TRBJ2-7; D perhaps matches TRBD2 (6 bases). V was pared by 0 bases and J by 13 bases, with 19 bases between. The germline CDR1 and CDR2 sequences are LGHNA and YSLEER. There are 14 residues in the CDR3. CDR3 in amino acids: CASSQEFRAGTIYF. In nucleotides, the CDR3 is TGCGCCAGCAGCCAAGAGTTCCGAGCGGGCACAATATACTTC.

The rearrangement links TRBV7-6 to TRBJ2-7, with D possibly being TRBD1 or TRBD2 (5 bases each). The germline V gene has CDR1 SGHVS and CDR2 FNYEAQ. With 1 base removed from V and 0 bases from J, the gap between germline ends came to 16 bases. The CDR3 is made up of 17 amino acids. The CDR3 protein is CASSLVAGTHGSYEQYF. In DNA form, the CDR3 reads TGTGCCAGCAGCTTAGTAGCTGGGACGCACGGCTCCTACGAGCAGTACTTC.

V and J are TRBV10-1 and TRBJ2-2; D is undetermined. The germline gives CDR1 WNHNN, CDR2 SYGVQD (reference sequence). V lost 5 bases to trimming and J lost 4 bases, with 14 bases between them. The CDR3 covers 15 residues. The chain's CDR3 is CASSLIPASTGELFF. The CDR3 DNA is TGCGCCAGCAGTTTGATCCCTGCATCCACCGGGGAGCTGTTTTTT.

The chain links TRBV6-1 to TRBJ1-1, with D possibly matching TRBD1 (6 bases). The V gene lost 5 bases and the J gene lost 1 base, with 8 bases spanning the gap. The length of the CDR3 is 13 residues. CDR1 and CDR2 (germline): MNHNS, SASEGT. CDR3 protein: CASSTQGNTEAFF. The DNA of the CDR3 is TGTGCCAGCAGTACACAGGGGAACACTGAAGCTTTCTTT.